This TCR beta chain was obtained from a study of blood T cell repertoires in COVID-19. Study-level information: Material from acute and convalescent COVID-19 was sourced from the United States, Italy and Spain. T cells, B-cell-depleted T cells, or PBMCs supplied cDNA or gDNA.

V was trimmed by 1 base and J by 1 base, leaving 11 bases between them. Germline CDR1 and CDR2: SGHRS and YFSETQ. The CDR3 covers 16 residues. Some clones are missing from TCRdb's copy, which holds only in-frame ones; the method was immunoSEQ multiplex PCR. This sample has about 30,000 clones; 86% occur once, and the top ten carry approximately 24%. Sequenced input: peripheral blood. The TCR originated in a human donor with active COVID-19. The donor label of this sample is uncertain. The rearrangement uses TRBV5-1 and TRBJ2-2, with D hard to call. This CDR3 reads CASSLRQNKNTGELFF. The CDR3 nucleotides are TGCGCCAGCAGCTTGCGTCAGAATAAGAACACCGGGGAGCTGTTTTTT.